This T cell receptor (beta chain) was sequenced in a study of cytomegalovirus exposure and HLA in healthy donors (dated by TCRdb to about 2017). For the wider study: According to a later analysis, one platform produced both the roughly 110 validation repertoires and the 670 or so repertoires of the first cohort. The aim of the study was to test whether cataloging public T cell receptors could identify signatures of past pathogen exposure. Along with the roughly 670-subject first cohort, a separate validation cohort of around 120 different subjects was used. To predict cytomegalovirus infection status, the study combined high-throughput TCR immunosequencing, statistical association of individual TCRs with disease status, and machine learning. General findings and caveats noted by the study authors: The classifier was reported to diagnose cytomegalovirus status with high specificity and sensitivity in both the original and validation cohorts. Of the cluster scores, roughly 95% were above 0 in a later analysis, which found that TCRs clustered in the first cohort also tended to co-occur in the 120 or so validation repertoires. All 120 or so repertoires were used to score co-occurrence in the validation cohort in a later analysis, because that analysis had no HLA typing for the cohort. The study gave a list of more than 150 TCR beta chains associated with cytomegalovirus. Most TCR sequences were observed very rarely across donors, whereas some public TCRs were present in many individuals. The authors suggested that the approach could potentially be extended to other disease states and immunological phenotypes. Three of the identified cytomegalovirus-associated TCR beta chains were confirmed in vitro to be specific for cytomegalovirus antigens.

Remarks on this clone: The antigen it recognizes is unknown. Base qualities are not recorded, but no much larger clone differs from it by a single base.

Including the terminal cysteine and phenylalanine, the CDR3 comprises 16 residues. Kept here is only the CDR3 DNA, which spans 48 bases and is read in frame from base 1. V is cut back by 2 bases and J by 3 bases, with 3 bases in the junction unmatched. The germline V gene provides CDR1 MGHRA and CDR2 YSYEKL. Library creation used the immunoSEQ multiplex PCR assay. On the authors' methods: A statistical classification framework was built to diagnose cytomegalovirus status from the catalog of TCR beta chain sequences. This is the immuneACCESS table as TCRdb keeps it, with only in-frame sequences that have V and J called. A part of the clones is gone; compared with another copy, unresolved V genes explain less than half, and the rest is unexplained. V and J calls and clone size are those listed in that table; D and trimming were worked out from the DNA. The sample table shows 95,000 to 150,000 clones, and around nine tenths are seen once. Nearly 6.5% of the sample is in the top ten clones.

Donors formed part of the validation cohort, which comprised about 130 subjects and was distinct from the first cohort of 666 subjects. The receptor was derived from a woman younger than 35 in good health and CMV-seropositive. This chain joins TRBV4-1 to TRBJ2-1, and TRBD2 matches 11 of the central bases. The sequencing sample was made of PBMCs. The CDR3 has the sequence CASSQSTSGSYNEQFF. The DNA is TGCGCCAGCAGCCAATCAACTAGCGGGAGCTACAATGAGCAGTTCTTC.